Below, 20 T cell receptor beta chains from the same sample are listed, as sequenced in a study of blood T cell repertoires in COVID-19. Sequencing used immunoSEQ multiplex PCR; TCRdb keeps in-frame clones, though not all of them. The sample consists of under 300,000 clones, roughly 84% of them appearing once. Sequencing was carried out using peripheral blood. These receptors were taken from a woman between 35 and 50 years old with active or convalescent COVID-19.

The V and J genes are TRBV29-1 and TRBJ1-2; D possibly corresponds to TRBD1 (5 bases). The germline CDR1 and CDR2 sequences are SQVTM and ANQGSEA. There are 10 residues in the CDR3. V shed 5 bases and J shed 6 bases, with 7 bases lying between them. Here the CDR3 reads CSVPGNGYTF. The CDR3 bases are TGCAGCGTTCCAGGGAATGGCTACACCTTC.

The chain is built from TRBV11-2 and TRBJ2-5, with D possibly TRBD2 on 6 matching bases. CDR3 size: 15 residues. Germline V gene lookup returns CDR1 SGHAT and CDR2 FQNNGV. Trimming shortened V by 6 bases and J by 2 bases, and 16 bases separated the two germline ends. The chain's CDR3 is CASRRELGGQETQYF. CDR3 nucleotides: TGTGCCAGCAGAAGAGAGTTGGGGGGACAAGAGACCCAGTACTTC.

This clone was found a few times. This chain joins TRBV6-5 and TRBJ2-2; D perhaps matches TRBD2 (6 bases). Per germline, CDR1 MNHEY and CDR2 SVGAGI. This CDR3 comprises 12 residues. V lost 10 bases and J lost 6, with 12 bases in between. The CDR3 sequence: CATKGGAGELFF. The CDR3, as DNA: TGTGCCACCAAAGGAGGGGCCGGGGAGCTGTTTTTT.

V gene TRBV5-1 combines with J gene TRBJ2-7, with 8 bases lining up with TRBD2. J lost 7 bases, V lost 0 bases, and 12 bases had no gene match. The length of the CDR3 is 16 residues. CDR1 SGHRS and CDR2 YFSETQ come from the germline V gene. CDR3 residues: CASSLGPGGAVWEQYF. The CDR3 bases are TGCGCCAGCAGCTTGGGGCCCGGGGGGGCTGTTTGGGAGCAGTACTTC.

Regarding this clone: One junction end disagrees with the germline gene, perhaps due to a read error. The chain has TRBV3-1 (or the pseudogene TRBV3-2) and TRBJ1-1; 9 bases line up with TRBD1. CDR1 LGHDT and CDR2 YNNKEL come from the germline V gene (reference sequence). The CDR3 extends over 16 amino acids. The CDR3 region is CASRQEVGQGVAEAFF. CDR3 sequence (DNA): TGTGCCAGCAGACAAGAGGTGGGACAGGGAGTGGCTGAAGCTTTCTTT.

This chain connects TRBV5-4 to TRBJ1-1; possible D gene TRBD1, 6 bases. Germline-derived CDR1 and CDR2 are SGHNT and YYREEE (reference sequence). Trimming removed 1 base at V and 1 base at J, with 11 bases between. This CDR3 has 15 residues. The CDR3: CASSLLGGGNTEAFF. CDR3 DNA sequence: TGTGCCAGCAGCTTGCTAGGGGGGGGGAACACTGAAGCTTTCTTT.

CDR3 sequence reads: CASSLVLQARNTGELFF. DNA of the CDR3: TGCGCCAGCAGCTTGGTTCTTCAGGCGAGGAACACCGGGGAGCTGTTTTTT. The chain employs TRBV5-1 and TRBJ2-2, with D uncertain. The V and J ends lost 0 bases and 1 base respectively, with 13 bases between them. Germline-derived CDR1 and CDR2 are SGHRS and YFSETQ. The CDR3 contains 17 residues.

In its sample, this clone was seen a few times. The CDR3 DNA is TGTGCCAGCACCCCCGGCAGGGTTGAAAAACTGTTTTTT. This sequence encodes CASTPGRVEKLFF. The gene calls are TRBV7-9 and TRBJ1-4, with D perhaps matching TRBD1 (5 bases). The V end was cut by 7 bases, the J end by 7 bases, with 13 bases between. The V gene's germline CDR1 is SEHNR and CDR2 FQNEAQ (reference sequence). This CDR3 has 13 amino acids.

This chain uses TRBV6-5 with TRBJ2-3; D unresolved. CDR1 is MNHEY, CDR2 SVGAGI, per germline. CDR3 length: 12 residues. V gave up 5 bases and J gave up 8 bases, with 11 bases separating them. The CDR3 sequence is CASSQVTGTQYF. In nucleotides, the CDR3 is TGTGCCAGCAGTCAGGTAACCGGTACGCAGTATTTT.

The chain combines TRBV9 with TRBJ1-4; tentative D call: TRBD1 (5 bases). V shed 6 bases and J shed 4 bases, with 16 bases lying between them. CDR3 length equals 15 residues. The germline CDR1 and CDR2 sequences are SGDLS and YYNGEE. In DNA form, the CDR3 reads TGTGCCAGCACTGTCGGGGGAGGAAATAATGAAAAACTGTTTTTT. It yields the protein CASTVGGGNNEKLFF.

The chain recombines TRBV5-1 with TRBJ2-3, with unresolved D. V was cut by 2 bases and J by 5 bases, with 18 bases left in between. The germline CDR1 and CDR2 sequences are SGHRS and YFSETQ. There are 16 residues in the CDR3. CDR3 bases: TGCGCCAGCAGCTTATCGGGTTTCCACATTGTAGATACGCAGTATTTT. Translating it yields CASSLSGFHIVDTQYF.

J is TRBJ1-2 and V is TRBV25-1; 7 positions match TRBD1. The J segment lost 6 bases and the V segment lost 7 bases, leaving 8 bases of the junction unmatched. From germline, CDR1 is MGHDK and CDR2 SYGVNS. The CDR3 is 13 residues long. CDR3 sequence reads: CASTETGPHGYTF. CDR3 bases: TGTGCCAGCACCGAGACAGGGCCCCATGGCTACACCTTC.

There are a few counts of this clone. This sequence joins TRBV5-1 and TRBJ1-1; TRBD1 agrees at 8 bases. The CDR3 covers 12 residues. Germline CDR1 and CDR2: SGHRS and YFSETQ. V lost 1 base, J lost 8 bases, and 1 base stayed unmatched. CDR3 sequence (DNA): TGCGCCAGCAGCTTGCGGACAGGGGAAGCTTTCTTT. It specifies CASSLRTGEAFF.

V and J are TRBV28 and TRBJ1-3; D may be TRBD1 (5 bases). The CDR3 has 16 residues. CDR1 is MDHEN and CDR2 is SYDVKM in the germline V gene. V lost 4 bases to trimming and J lost 4 bases, with 17 bases between them. CDR3 sequence reads: CASSSKISGSGNTIYF. DNA for the CDR3: TGTGCCAGCAGTTCAAAAATATCAGGGTCAGGAAACACCATATATTTT.

The chain recombines TRBV6-6 with TRBJ2-3; 7 bases map to TRBD1. The germline gives CDR1 MNHNY, CDR2 SVGAGI (reference sequence). The length of the CDR3 is 14 residues. After removal of 3 bases from V and 4 bases from J, the junction contained 4 bases not matched to a gene. CDR3 sequence (DNA): TGTGCCAGCAGTTATCAGACAGGGCCAGATACGCAGTATTTT. This translates into CASSYQTGPDTQYF.

V and J are TRBV9 and TRBJ2-1; 8 nucleotides line up with TRBD2. Germline V gene lookup returns CDR1 SGDLS and CDR2 YYNGEE. CDR3 length equals 15 residues. Trimming took 1 base from V and 7 from J; bases not matched to a gene: 7. CDR3 coding DNA: TGTGCCAGCAGCGTAACTTTAGCGGGACAAAATGAGCAGTTCTTC. It translates to CASSVTLAGQNEQFF. The variable domain in full, with the rest retrieved from reference TRBV9 and TRBJ2-1, is DSGVTQTPKHLITATGQRVTLRCSPRSGDLSVYWYQQSLDQGLQFLIQYYNGEERAKGNILERFSAQQFPDLHSELNLSSLELGDSALYFCASSVTLAGQNEQFFGPGTRLTVL.

The chain joins TRBV30 to TRBJ1-5, with unresolved D. The germline V gene has CDR1 GTSNPN and CDR2 SVGIG (reference sequence). The CDR3 loop spans 14 amino acids. Trimming pared 1 base from V and 4 bases from J, leaving 11 bases between. The CDR3 region has the DNA TGTGCCTGGAGTGCTATTAATGCGAATCAGCCCCAGCATTTT. Translation gives CAWSAINANQPQHF. Full variable domain (rest looked up from reference TRBV30 and TRBJ1-5): SQTIHQWPATLVQPVGSPLSLECTVEGTSNPNLYWYRQAAGRGLQLLFYSVGIGQISSEVPQNLSASRPQDRQFILSSKKLLLSDSGFYLCAWSAINANQPQHFGDGTRLSIL.

This clone came up once. The V gene is TRBV29-1, the J gene TRBJ1-6, with 7 bases identical to TRBD1. Germline loops: CDR1 SQVTM, CDR2 ANQGSEA. There are 12 residues in the CDR3. V shed 4 bases and J 10 bases; nucleotides not matched to a gene: 4. The CDR3 region has the DNA TGCAGCGTTGGACAGGGAGGCTCACCCCTCCACTTT. Its translation is CSVGQGGSPLHF.

The V call is TRBV27, the J call TRBJ2-3; a possible D gene is TRBD2 (6 bases). Per the germline V gene, CDR1 is MNHEY and CDR2 is SMNVEV (reference sequence). The CDR3 runs to 14 residues. Trimming took off 5 bases at V and 3 bases at J, with 12 bases between the two ends. CDR3 coding DNA: TGTGCCAGCAGTAGTAGGGCGGGGACAGATACGCAGTATTTT. Its translation: CASSSRAGTDTQYF.

This rearrangement joins TRBV7-9 to TRBJ1-5; no clear D gene. V lost 1 base, J lost 9 bases, and 16 bases lay in between. This CDR3 is 15 amino acids long. In germline, CDR1 is SEHNR, CDR2 FQNEAQ (reference sequence). The CDR3 nucleotides read TGTGCCAGCAGCTTAGACGGGGTCTGGGTGGTGCCCCAGCATTTT. Translated: CASSLDGVWVVPQHF.